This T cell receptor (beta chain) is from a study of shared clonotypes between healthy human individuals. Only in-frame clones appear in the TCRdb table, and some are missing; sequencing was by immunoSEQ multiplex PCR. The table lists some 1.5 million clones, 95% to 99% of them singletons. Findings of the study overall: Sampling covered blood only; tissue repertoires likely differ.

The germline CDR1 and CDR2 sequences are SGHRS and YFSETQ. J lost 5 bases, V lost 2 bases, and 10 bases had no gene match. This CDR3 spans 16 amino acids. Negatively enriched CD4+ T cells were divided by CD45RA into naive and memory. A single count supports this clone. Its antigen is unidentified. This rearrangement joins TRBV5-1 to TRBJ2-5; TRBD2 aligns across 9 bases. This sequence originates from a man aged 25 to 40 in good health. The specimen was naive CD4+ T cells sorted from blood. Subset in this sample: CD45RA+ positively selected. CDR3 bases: TGCGCCAGCAGCTTACCTAGCGGGGACCACAAGGAGACCCAGTACTTC. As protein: CASSLPSGDHKETQYF.